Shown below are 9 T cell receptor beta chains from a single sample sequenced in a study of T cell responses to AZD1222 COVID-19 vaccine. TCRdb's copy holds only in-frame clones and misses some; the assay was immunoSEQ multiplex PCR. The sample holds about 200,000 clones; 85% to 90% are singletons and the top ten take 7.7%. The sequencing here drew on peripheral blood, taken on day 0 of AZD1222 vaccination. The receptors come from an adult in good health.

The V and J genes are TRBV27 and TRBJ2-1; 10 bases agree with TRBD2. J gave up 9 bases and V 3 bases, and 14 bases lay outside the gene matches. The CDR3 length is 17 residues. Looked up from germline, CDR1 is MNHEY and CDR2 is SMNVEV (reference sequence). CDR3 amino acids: CASSLRMERGGRGEQFF. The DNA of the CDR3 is TGTGCCAGCAGTTTGCGGATGGAGCGGGGGGGCCGGGGTGAGCAGTTCTTC.

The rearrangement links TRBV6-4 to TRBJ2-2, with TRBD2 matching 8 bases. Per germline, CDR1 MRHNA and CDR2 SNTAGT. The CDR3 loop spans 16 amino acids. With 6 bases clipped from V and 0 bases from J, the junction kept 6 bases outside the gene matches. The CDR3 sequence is CASSDGGDTNTGELFF. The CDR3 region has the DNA TGTGCCAGCAGCGACGGGGGGGACACGAACACCGGGGAGCTGTTTTTT.

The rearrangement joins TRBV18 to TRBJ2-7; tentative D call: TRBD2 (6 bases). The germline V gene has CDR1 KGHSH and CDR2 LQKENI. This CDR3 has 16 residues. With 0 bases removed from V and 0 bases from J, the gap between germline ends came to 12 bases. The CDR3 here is CASSPPRASASYEQYF. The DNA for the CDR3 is TGTGCCAGCTCACCACCACGGGCTAGCGCCTCCTACGAGCAGTACTTC.

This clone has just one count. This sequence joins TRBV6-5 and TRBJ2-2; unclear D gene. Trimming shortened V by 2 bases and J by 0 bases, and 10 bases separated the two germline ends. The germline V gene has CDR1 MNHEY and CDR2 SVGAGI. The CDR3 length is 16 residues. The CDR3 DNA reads TGTGCCAGCAGTTACCGGCGGCAGTCGAACACCGGGGAGCTGTTTTTT. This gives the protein CASSYRRQSNTGELFF.

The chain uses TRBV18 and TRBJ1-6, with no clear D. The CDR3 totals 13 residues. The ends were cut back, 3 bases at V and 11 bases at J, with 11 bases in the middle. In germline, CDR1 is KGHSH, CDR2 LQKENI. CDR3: CASSPQEGAPLHF. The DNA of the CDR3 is TGTGCCAGCTCACCTCAGGAGGGCGCACCCCTCCACTTT.

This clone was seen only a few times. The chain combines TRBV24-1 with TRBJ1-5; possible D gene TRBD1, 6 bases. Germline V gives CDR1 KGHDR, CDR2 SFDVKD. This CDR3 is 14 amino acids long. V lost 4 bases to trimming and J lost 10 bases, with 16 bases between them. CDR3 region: CATSEDSGHRPQHF. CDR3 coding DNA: TGTGCCACCAGTGAAGACTCGGGACACCGTCCCCAGCATTTT.

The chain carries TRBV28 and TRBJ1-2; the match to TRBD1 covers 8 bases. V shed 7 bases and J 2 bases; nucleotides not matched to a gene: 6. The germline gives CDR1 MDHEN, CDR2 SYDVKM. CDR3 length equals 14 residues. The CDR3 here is CASKRQGANYGYTF. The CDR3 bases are TGTGCCAGCAAAAGGCAGGGGGCGAACTATGGCTACACCTTC.

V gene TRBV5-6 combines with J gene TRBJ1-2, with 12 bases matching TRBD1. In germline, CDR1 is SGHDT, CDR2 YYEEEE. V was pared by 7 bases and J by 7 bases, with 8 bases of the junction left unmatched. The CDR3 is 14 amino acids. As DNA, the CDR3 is TGTGCCAGCGCGTCGGGACAGGGGGCGATTGGCTACACCTTC. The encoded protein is CASASGQGAIGYTF.

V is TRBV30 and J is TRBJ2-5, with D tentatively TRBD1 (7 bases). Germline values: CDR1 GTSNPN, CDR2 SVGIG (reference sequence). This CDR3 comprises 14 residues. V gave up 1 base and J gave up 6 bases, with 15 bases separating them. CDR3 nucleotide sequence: TGTGCCTGGAGTGCCAACAGGGGCGGGAAGACCCAGTACTTC. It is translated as CAWSANRGGKTQYF.